Listed here are 31 T cell receptor beta chains from one sample, sequenced in a study of shared clonotypes between healthy human individuals. Data came from immunoSEQ multiplex PCR; TCRdb stores just in-frame clones and leaves some out. The sample holds about 1.1 million clones, about 72% seen once. The sequencing sample was made of memory CD4+ T cells from PBMCs. The subset denotes: CD45RA-negative fraction. The origin of the receptors is a man aged 18 to 29 in good health. Some clones in this sample may be carry-over from other donors' samples.

This clone was counted a few times. The chain recombines TRBV27 with TRBJ2-5; D tentatively fits TRBD1 or TRBD2 (6 bases each). Looked up from germline, CDR1 is MNHEY and CDR2 is SMNVEV (reference sequence). Trimming shortened V by 8 bases and J by 8 bases, and 18 bases separated the two germline ends. There are 13 residues in the CDR3. The CDR3 DNA reads as TGTGCCAGCTCCGGGACTCCCAGGGGCACCCAGTACTTC. Translated: CASSGTPRGTQYF.

CDR3 loop: CASSLSGGSAYEQYF. CDR3 bases: TGTGCCAGCAGCTTGTCTGGCGGGAGCGCCTACGAGCAGTACTTC. This sequence joins TRBV5-4 and TRBJ2-7; 7 bases line up with TRBD2. CDR1 and CDR2 from the germline V gene are SGHNT and YYREEE (reference sequence). The CDR3 covers 15 residues. V was pared by 1 base and J by 2 bases, with 6 bases of the junction left unmatched. Full variable domain (outside the CDR3, taken from reference TRBV5-4 and TRBJ2-7): ETGVTQSPTHLIKTRGQQVTLRCSSQSGHNTVSWYQQALGQGPQFIFQYYREEENGRGNFPPRFSGLQFPNYSSELNVNALELDDSALYLCASSLSGGSAYEQYFGPGTRLTVT.

The DNA of the CDR3 is TGTGCCAGCCGTGGGCAGGGAGGGAATCAGCCCCAGCATTTT. Its protein product is CASRGQGGNQPQHF. The chain has TRBV6-5 and TRBJ1-5; possible D gene TRBD1, 5 bases. The CDR3 length is 14 residues. Germline CDR1 MNHEY, CDR2 SVGAGI. The V end lost 8 bases, the J end lost 4 bases, and 15 bases lay between the germline ends.

This clone was seen repeatedly, ten times or more. Other nucleotide sequences from this sample produce the same CDR3. The V and J genes are TRBV10-3 and TRBJ2-7, with D possibly matching TRBD1 (6 bases). V gave up 3 bases and J gave up 7 bases, with 13 bases separating them. CDR1 and CDR2 (germline): ENHRY, SYGVKD. The CDR3 has 13 residues. CDR3 coding DNA: TGTGCCATCAGTGACCCGACAGGTGGGGAGCAGTACTTC. As protein: CAISDPTGGEQYF.

J is TRBJ1-3 and V is TRBV6-6; unclear D gene. The CDR3 is 13 residues long. Germline V lookup: CDR1 MNHNY, CDR2 SVGAGI (reference sequence). Between the trimmed V and J ends, which lost 4 bases and 8 bases, there was a span of 12 bases. The chain's CDR3 is CASSLGSFDTIYF. DNA for the CDR3: TGTGCCAGCAGTTTGGGGTCGTTCGACACCATATATTTT.

This clone was seen more than once but under ten times. The chain recombines TRBV19 with TRBJ2-4; 12 bases are shared with TRBD2. The CDR3 spans 17 residues. Germline V CDR1 and CDR2: LNHDA, SQIVND (reference sequence). V lost 7 bases and J lost 1; bases outside the gene matches: 8. The CDR3 protein is CASKETSGSRAKNIQYF. The CDR3 DNA reads TGTGCCAGTAAGGAGACTAGCGGGAGTCGGGCCAAAAACATTCAGTACTTC.

This sequence joins TRBV11-3 and TRBJ2-5; tentative D call: TRBD1 (5 bases). The CDR3 sequence is 14 residues long. Germline-derived CDR1 and CDR2 are SGHNT and YENEEA. The V and J ends lost 6 bases and 1 base respectively, with 12 bases between them. Here the CDR3 DNA reads TGTGCCAGCAGTATAACAGGACGCCAAGAGACCCAGTACTTC. Protein sequence: CASSITGRQETQYF. Using reference TRBV11-3 and TRBJ2-5 for the parts outside the CDR3, the full variable domain is EAGVVQSPRYKIIEKKQPVAFWCNPISGHNTLYWYLQNLGQGPELLIRYENEEAVDDSQLPKDRFSAERLKGVDSTLKIQPAELGDSAVYLCASSITGRQETQYFGPGTRLLVL.

J is TRBJ2-2 and V is TRBV7-3; D not certain. Germline assignment: CDR1 SGHTA and CDR2 FQGTGA. V lost 2 bases and J lost 2, with 6 bases in between. This CDR3 comprises 14 residues. DNA for the CDR3: TGTGCCAGCAGCTTAGACGGAAACACCGGGGAGCTGTTTTTT. Translating gives CASSLDGNTGELFF.

This clone was seen more than once but under ten times. This sequence joins TRBV19 and TRBJ1-1; D is ambiguous. V was cut by 5 bases and J by 5 bases, with 9 bases left in between. The CDR3 consists of 12 residues. Germline CDR1 is LNHDA and CDR2 is SQIVND (reference sequence). The CDR3 coding sequence is TGTGCCAGTAGTGTCCCTGGTACTGAAGCTTTCTTT. It translates to CASSVPGTEAFF. Drawing the rest from reference TRBV19 and TRBJ1-1, the complete variable domain is DGGITQSPKYLFRKEGQNVTLSCEQNLNHDAMYWYRQDPGQGLRLIYYSQIVNDFQKGDIAEGYSVSREKKESFPLTVTSAQKNPTAFYLCASSVPGTEAFFGQGTRLTVV.

V usage is TRBV2 and J usage is TRBJ2-7, with TRBD1 identical over 9 bases. CDR3 length equals 13 residues. Germline V CDR1 and CDR2: SNHLY, FYNNEI. J was trimmed by 3 bases and V by 6 bases; bases with no gene match: 3. The CDR3 sequence: CASRDRGGYEQYF. CDR3 nucleotide sequence: TGTGCCAGCAGGGACAGGGGCGGCTACGAGCAGTACTTC.

V gene TRBV11-2 combines with J gene TRBJ2-5, with 9 bases matching TRBD2. Germline V gene lookup returns CDR1 SGHAT and CDR2 FQNNGV. Trimming cost V 5 bases and J 5 bases; bases outside gene matches: 9. The CDR3 runs 15 residues. In DNA, the CDR3 is TGTGCCAGCAGCCCTGGTAGCGGGAGATCGGAGACCCAGTACTTC. Amino acid sequence: CASSPGSGRSETQYF. The variable domain in full, with the rest retrieved from reference TRBV11-2 and TRBJ2-5, is EAGVAQSPRYKIIEKRQSVAFWCNPISGHATLYWYQQILGQGPKLLIQFQNNGVVDDSQLPKDRFSAERLKGVDSTLKIQPAKLEDSAVYLCASSPGSGRSETQYFGPGTRLLVL.

This chain connects TRBV28 to TRBJ2-7; 10 positions match TRBD2. From germline, CDR1 is MDHEN and CDR2 SYDVKM. With V trimmed by 10 bases and J by 5 bases, 5 bases remained unmatched. CDR3 size: 12 residues. The CDR3 DNA follows: TGTGCCATACAAGCGGGAGGGGACGAGCAGTACTTC. Its protein is CAIQAGGDEQYF.

The rearrangement joins TRBV5-1 to TRBJ2-7; 7 nucleotides line up with TRBD1. J lost 3 bases, V lost 4 bases, and 7 bases had no gene match. The CDR3 consists of 14 residues. Germline CDR1 is SGHRS and CDR2 is YFSETQ. Here the CDR3 DNA reads TGCGCCAGCAGCGAGGGACAGCCTAGCTACGAGCAGTACTTC. Encoded protein: CASSEGQPSYEQYF.

V gene TRBV28 combines with J gene TRBJ1-5; D unresolved. Per germline, CDR1 MDHEN and CDR2 SYDVKM. The CDR3 has 16 amino acids. Trimming took off 2 bases at V and 0 bases at J, with 11 bases between the two ends. CDR3 sequence (DNA): TGTGCCAGCAGTTTAGCCCCGGACTTTAGCAATCAGCCCCAGCATTTT. This encodes CASSLAPDFSNQPQHF.

This sequence joins TRBV5-4 and TRBJ1-2; a weak D match, TRBD1 (5 bases). In germline, CDR1 is SGHNT, CDR2 YYREEE (reference sequence). CDR3 size: 14 residues. Trimming took 4 bases from V and 5 from J, leaving 15 bases between them. The chain's CDR3 is CASSGTTGSYGYTF. The CDR3 nucleotides read TGTGCCAGCAGCGGGACCACCGGGTCTTATGGCTACACCTTC.

This clone appeared many times. The chain links TRBV15 to TRBJ2-5; 8 nucleotides match TRBD1. The CDR3 spans 14 residues. Germline CDR1 is LNHNV and CDR2 is YYDKDF (reference sequence). V shed 4 bases, J shed 7 bases, and the junction held 8 bases outside the gene matches. CDR3 loop: CATSNRTGSRTQYF. CDR3 DNA: TGTGCCACCAGCAACCGGACAGGGTCTAGGACCCAGTACTTC.

The chain uses TRBV5-1 and TRBJ2-2; D is uncertain. Trimming left V 6 bases short and J 0 bases short, with 9 bases between. Germline V gene data show CDR1 as SGHRS and CDR2 as YFSETQ. CDR3 length: 14 residues. The CDR3 region has the DNA TGCGCCAGCACCCCCACTACGAACACCGGGGAGCTGTTTTTT. It encodes CASTPTTNTGELFF.

The V gene is TRBV6-1, the J gene TRBJ1-2; 8 positions match TRBD1. Unmatched junction bases numbered 21, after V lost 4 bases and J lost 8 bases. The CDR3 spans 18 residues. Germline loops: CDR1 MNHNS, CDR2 SASEGT. CDR3: CASSVIVIADRGKPGYTF. As DNA, the CDR3 is TGTGCCAGCAGTGTGATTGTAATTGCCGACAGGGGAAAACCGGGCTACACCTTC.

CDR3 amino acids: CASSFYGTPGEPQHF. CDR3 nucleotide sequence: TGTGCCAGCAGTTTCTACGGGACTCCGGGAGAGCCCCAGCATTTT. The chain links TRBV5-6 to TRBJ1-5, with D possibly TRBD1 on 5 matching bases. Germline V CDR1 and CDR2: SGHDT, YYEEEE. V was cut by 5 bases and J by 8 bases, with 20 bases left in between. The CDR3 spans 15 residues. The whole variable domain, filled in from reference TRBV5-6 and TRBJ1-5, reads DAGVTQSPTHLIKTRGQQVTLRCSPKSGHDTVSWYQQALGQGPQFIFQYYEEEERQRGNFPDRFSGHQFPNYSSELNVNALLLGDSALYLCASSFYGTPGEPQHFGDGTRLSIL.

The chain carries TRBV4-2 and TRBJ2-3, with D unclear. Trimming shortened V by 4 bases and J by 4 bases, and 12 bases separated the two germline ends. The CDR3 spans 14 residues. Germline CDR1 and CDR2: LGHNA and YNFKEQ. The CDR3 nucleotides read TGTGCCAGCAGCCCGTACCTCTCGGCAGATACGCAGTATTTT. This gives the protein CASSPYLSADTQYF.

V is TRBV30 and J is TRBJ2-5; D is undetermined. The CDR3 loop spans 15 amino acids. Trimming left V 4 bases short and J 4 bases short, with 19 bases between. Germline-derived CDR1 and CDR2 are GTSNPN and SVGIG (reference sequence). CDR3 bases: TGTGCCTGGAATGGACGGCGGCCGTGGAGAGAGACCCAGTACTTC. Amino acid sequence: CAWNGRRPWRETQYF.

The chain joins TRBV2 to TRBJ2-5; TRBD2 matches at 7 bases. The trim removed 8 bases at V and 2 bases at J, leaving 5 bases unmatched. The germline V gene has CDR1 SNHLY and CDR2 FYNNEI. The CDR3 sequence is 13 residues long. CDR3 in amino acids: CASRPGLQETQYF. In DNA form, the CDR3 reads TGTGCCAGCCGACCGGGACTACAAGAGACCCAGTACTTC.

The rearrangement joins TRBV7-6 to TRBJ2-7; D is uncertain. Germline V gene data show CDR1 as SGHVS and CDR2 as FNYEAQ. The CDR3 is 11 residues long. Trimming shortened V by 4 bases and J by 7 bases, and 8 bases separated the two germline ends. In nucleotides, the CDR3 is TGTGCCAGCAGCTCCAGTTGGGAGCAGTACTTC. Its translation: CASSSSWEQYF.

The chain recombines TRBV5-1 with TRBJ1-2; D remains ambiguous. This CDR3 spans 15 amino acids. CDR1 and CDR2 from the germline V gene are SGHRS and YFSETQ. Trimming left V 1 base short and J 0 bases short, with 10 bases between. The CDR3 DNA sequence: TGCGCCAGCAGCTTGTTGGGGATACCTAACTATGGCTACACCTTC. This sequence encodes CASSLLGIPNYGYTF.

This clone has only one observation. The rearrangement joins TRBV5-6 to TRBJ2-3; D possibly matches TRBD1 or TRBD2 (5 bases each). CDR1 and CDR2 (germline): SGHDT, YYEEEE. There are 13 residues in the CDR3. The V end lost 6 bases, the J end lost 1 base, and 9 bases lay between the germline ends. The CDR3: CASNPGRTDTQYF. The CDR3 DNA reads TGTGCCAGCAACCCGGGACGCACAGATACGCAGTATTTT.

The chain joins TRBV15 to TRBJ2-7; a weak D match, TRBD2 (6 bases). Deletions cut 1 base from V and 0 bases from J, with 10 bases between. The CDR3 consists of 15 residues. Germline V gene data show CDR1 as LNHNV and CDR2 as YYDKDF (reference sequence). The CDR3 DNA follows: TGTGCCACCAGCAGAGGGGGGGTCCTCTCCTACGAGCAGTACTTC. This translates into CATSRGGVLSYEQYF.

The chain combines TRBV5-4 with TRBJ2-1; 9 positions match TRBD2. CDR3 length equals 16 residues. J lost 7 bases, V lost 0 bases, and 8 bases had no gene match. Per the germline V gene, CDR1 is SGHNT and CDR2 is YYREEE (reference sequence). CDR3 sequence: CASSLAPGTSRNEQFF. The CDR3 nucleotides are TGTGCCAGCAGCTTGGCACCCGGGACTAGCAGAAATGAGCAGTTCTTC.

The chain links TRBV30 to TRBJ1-6; D is ambiguous. Trimming stripped 2 bases from V and 3 bases from J, with 11 bases between. There are 15 residues in the CDR3. The V gene's germline CDR1 is GTSNPN and CDR2 SVGIG (reference sequence). CDR3 amino acids: CAWSRGVGYNSPLHF. The CDR3 DNA reads as TGTGCCTGGAGTCGCGGAGTCGGCTATAATTCACCCCTCCACTTT.

This clone was counted between two and nine times. The sample contains more than one DNA sequence encoding this CDR3. The V and J genes are TRBV18 and TRBJ1-2; D gene ambiguous. Germline V gene sequence: CDR1 KGHSH, CDR2 LQKENI. The CDR3 totals 13 residues. V was shortened by 3 bases and J by 8 bases, with 13 bases between the two germline ends. The CDR3 DNA reads as TGTGCCAGCTCACCCGCAGGAGTCGAAGGCTACACCTTC. As protein: CASSPAGVEGYTF.

V and J are TRBV7-2 and TRBJ1-5; 8 bases match TRBD1. Germline CDR1 reads SGHTA; CDR2 reads FQGNSA. V trimming: 4 bases; J trimming: 9 bases; junction bases outside the gene matches: 11. The CDR3 consists of 15 residues. CDR3 region: CASSCDRVQGGPQHF. CDR3 sequence (DNA): TGTGCCAGCAGCTGCGACAGGGTACAGGGGGGGCCCCAGCATTTT.

The genes are TRBV5-1 and TRBJ1-1, with TRBD1 as a possible D gene (5 bases). The ends were cut back, 1 base at V and 3 bases at J, with 16 bases in the middle. From germline, CDR1 is SGHRS and CDR2 YFSETQ. The CDR3 runs 16 residues. In nucleotides, the CDR3 is TGCGCCAGCAGCTTGATGGGGGGGTTAGTGTACACTGAAGCTTTCTTT. Translated, it gives CASSLMGGLVYTEAFF.